This T cell receptor (beta chain) was sequenced in a study of identical twins. Unique molecular identifiers were present on the cDNA, which also gained a universal primer site by template switching. TCRdb analysed the 5' RACE reads with MiXCR anew, one entry per CDR3 protein. The data show hundreds of thousands of distinct CDR3 sequences, roughly 6% seen once. Whole-study findings and limits: The abundant beta clonotypes from cord blood had fewer insertions, and memory repertoires had none of this. Out-of-frame alpha sequences shared between twins exhibited an excess of low generation probability. Surplus twin overlap in beta out-of-frame sequences was less pronounced.

This CDR3 spans 14 amino acids. V shed 7 bases and J shed 1 base, with 14 bases lying between them. There are many counts of this clonotype. Its target is not known. The chain combines TRBV12-3 or TRBV12-4 with TRBJ2-7; the D is unclear. The source material was naive T cells sorted from blood. This receptor was obtained from a man between 18 and 35 years old in good health. The CDR3 DNA sequence: TGTGCCAGCATGAGTCAGAGCCTTTCCTACGAGCAGTACTTC. Amino acid sequence: CASMSQSLSYEQYF.